This is a list of T cell receptor beta chains from one sample in a study of cytomegalovirus exposure and HLA in healthy donors. TCRdb keeps only in-frame clones here, not all; method: immunoSEQ multiplex PCR. The data contain roughly 190,000 clones, approximately 82% of them singletons. The sample comprised PBMCs. Receptor source: a young woman in good health and CMV-seronegative. The CDR3 runs from the conserved cysteine through the conserved F or W. The D gene is left open where the match is weak. Part of the rows lack a size; the others show once, few, many or a class for expanded clones.

abundance	len	v_gene	j_gene	d_gene	CDR3nt	CDR3aa
.	13	TRBV4-2	TRBJ2-2	TRBD2	TGTGCCAGCAGCCAAACTAGCGGGTCCAACCTGTTTTTT	CASSQTSGSNLFF
.	16	TRBV10-3	TRBJ2-7	.	TGTGCCATCAGTGAGTCAGTGACAGGAAGCTCCTACGAGCAGTACTTC	CAISESVTGSSYEQYF
.	15	TRBV10-1	TRBJ2-1	TRBD2	TGCGCCAGCAGTGACGCTAGCGGGATCATCAATGAGCAGTTCTTC	CASSDASGIINEQFF
.	15	TRBV6-4	TRBJ2-1	TRBD2	TGTGCCAGCAGTGATGGGACTAGCGGGGTCAATGAGCAGTTCTTC	CASSDGTSGVNEQFF
few	14	TRBV18	TRBJ2-3	.	TGTGCCAGCTCACCGGACTTCGGCACAGATACGCAGTATTTT	CASSPDFGTDTQYF
.	15	TRBV19	TRBJ1-2	.	TGTGCCAGTAGTAACCCCCCCGGCGGAAACTATGGCTACACCTTC	CASSNPPGGNYGYTF
once	15	TRBV6-5	TRBJ1-5	.	TGTGCCAGCAGTTACTCCGGACAGCTCAATCAGCCCCAGCATTTT	CASSYSGQLNQPQHF
.	14	TRBV7-8	TRBJ1-1	.	TGTGCCAGCAGCCCCTTGGGAGGGAACACTGAAGCTTTCTTT	CASSPLGGNTEAFF
.	14	TRBV2	TRBJ2-3	.	TGTGCCAGCAGTCCATTTGGGGCTACAGATACGCAGTATTTT	CASSPFGATDTQYF
.	17	TRBV7-6	TRBJ1-1	.	TGTGCCAGCAGCTCGCCATCCGAGGGGGTTCTGAACACTGAAGCTTTCTTT	CASSSPSEGVLNTEAFF
.	16	TRBV21-1	TRBJ2-5	.	TGTGCCACCGGACAGCGATCCCTTCCGAGGCGAGAGACCCAGTACTTC	CATGQRSLPRRETQYF